The 27 T cell receptor beta chains presented below share a single source sample, sequenced in a study of early T cells in non-severe SARS-CoV-2 infection (dated by TCRdb to the early 2020s). Libraries were prepared through 5' RACE. The sequencer listed for this sample is NextSeq 500. The raw public data were reprocessed by TCRdb itself: fastp quality trimming at Q25, MiXCR clonotype calling, in-frame beta chains only. Entries are consolidated by CDR3 protein sequence, retaining the most common genes and DNA. Recorded for this sample are roughly 57,000 distinct CDR3 sequences; roughly an eighth of them occurred a single time. Roughly 2.5% of the sample goes to the ten largest clones. The specimen was whole blood, collected at baseline. These receptors originate from an adult who was a healthcare worker with PCR-confirmed SARS-CoV-2 infection or an uninfected control (not recorded which).

The chain combines TRBV27 with TRBJ2-1, with 8 bases fitting TRBD2. The junction had 5 bases not matched to a gene; V was cut back by 5 bases and J by 2 bases. This CDR3 has 15 amino acids. Germline loops: CDR1 MNHEY, CDR2 SMNVEV (reference sequence). The CDR3 sequence: CASSPLAGAYNEQFF. CDR3 DNA sequence: TGTGCCAGCAGTCCCCTAGCGGGCGCCTACAATGAGCAGTTCTTC.

This chain uses TRBV11-2 with TRBJ2-7; no definite D call. V lost 1 base to trimming and J lost 3 bases, with 7 bases between them. Germline CDR1 SGHAT, CDR2 FQNNGV. This CDR3 has 13 residues. CDR3 sequence reads: CASSLGAGYEQYF. The CDR3 DNA reads TGTGCCAGCAGCTTAGGGGCCGGCTACGAGCAGTACTTC. Full variable domain (missing parts from reference TRBV11-2 and TRBJ2-7): EAGVAQSPRYKIIEKRQSVAFWCNPISGHATLYWYQQILGQGPKLLIQFQNNGVVDDSQLPKDRFSAERLKGVDSTLKIQPAKLEDSAVYLCASSLGAGYEQYFGPGTRLTVT.

This clonotype was seen ten or more times. The chain combines TRBV11-3 with TRBJ2-1; 10 bases align to TRBD2. CDR3 length: 13 residues. CDR1 and CDR2 (germline): SGHNT, YENEEA. The trim removed 1 base at V and 13 bases at J, leaving 4 bases unmatched. CDR3 sequence reads: CASSLVLAGPQFF. The DNA of the CDR3 is TGTGCCAGCAGCTTAGTACTAGCGGGACCACAGTTCTTC.

This clonotype was detected a few times. The chain uses TRBV28 and TRBJ2-3; D is perhaps TRBD1 (5 bases). With 1 base removed from V and 3 bases from J, the gap between germline ends came to 14 bases. The V gene's germline CDR1 is MDHEN and CDR2 SYDVKM. The CDR3 is 16 amino acids. The DNA for the CDR3 is TGTGCCAGCAGTTTATCCAGGGCAGATCGGACAGATACGCAGTATTTT. Its translation is CASSLSRADRTDTQYF.

In its sample, this clonotype was seen a few times. The CDR3 region is CASSPRDSINEQFF. The CDR3 DNA reads TGTGCCAGCAGCCCGAGGGACAGCATCAATGAGCAGTTCTTC. This chain uses TRBV6-5 with TRBJ2-1, with 7 bases that match TRBD1. Germline values: CDR1 MNHEY, CDR2 SVGAGI. The CDR3 is 14 amino acids. V was pared by 6 bases and J by 6 bases, with 8 bases of the junction left unmatched.

In its sample, this clonotype was seen a few times. The V gene is TRBV6-2 or TRBV6-3, the J gene TRBJ2-3, with a tentative D call TRBD2 (6 bases). This CDR3 spans 16 amino acids. The germline V gene has CDR1 MNHEY and CDR2 SVGEGT. V lost 5 bases and J lost 1, with 16 bases in between. CDR3 amino acids: CASSPRGGSGTDTQYF. CDR3 nucleotides: TGTGCCAGCAGTCCCAGAGGAGGGAGTGGCACAGATACGCAGTATTTT.

The chain recombines TRBV7-9 with TRBJ2-6; D is possibly TRBD1 (5 bases). The CDR3 sequence is 17 residues long. Trimming took 5 bases from V and 0 from J, leaving 14 bases between them. CDR1 is SEHNR and CDR2 is FQNEAQ in the germline V gene (reference sequence). CDR3 region: CASSDQGKYSGANVLTF. The CDR3 DNA sequence: TGTGCCAGCAGCGATCAGGGTAAATACTCTGGGGCCAACGTCCTGACTTTC.

Only a few counts were recorded for this clonotype. The junction differs from germline at one of its ends, possibly a read error. The chain couples TRBV18 to TRBJ1-1; 8 nucleotides agree with TRBD1. The CDR3 is made up of 15 amino acids. The germline V gene has CDR1 KGHSH and CDR2 LQKENI. CDR3 region: CASSPTLSIDRGPIF. CDR3 coding DNA: TGTGCCAGCTCACCTACCCTGTCAATAGACAGGGGTCCAATCTTT. The full variable domain, in which reference TRBV18 and TRBJ1-1 provide the parts outside the CDR3, is NAGVMQNPRHLVRRRGQEARLRCSPMKGHSHVYWYRQLPEEGLKFMVYLQKENIIDESGMPKERFSAEFPKEGPSILRIQQVVRGDSAAYFCASSPTLSIDRGPIFGQGTRLTVV.

This clonotype was seen only a few times. The rearrangement links TRBV29-1 to TRBJ2-7; D perhaps matches TRBD1 (7 bases). This CDR3 has 13 amino acids. V was trimmed by 4 bases and J by 3 bases, leaving 13 bases between them. CDR1 and CDR2 (germline): SQVTM, ANQGSEA. The CDR3 sequence is CSVGRGQFYEQYF. In DNA, the CDR3 is TGCAGCGTTGGGCGGGGACAGTTCTACGAGCAGTACTTC.

The J gene is TRBJ2-2, the V gene TRBV7-7; possible D gene TRBD2, 5 bases. The CDR3 has 14 amino acids. The germline V and J ends were trimmed by 5 bases and 2 bases, with 9 bases remaining between them. CDR1 is SSHAT and CDR2 is FNYEAQ in the germline V gene (reference sequence). The CDR3 reads CASSISANTGELFF. DNA of the CDR3: TGTGCCAGCAGCATTAGCGCAAACACCGGGGAGCTGTTTTTT.

This clonotype was picked up many times. The V gene is TRBV12-3 or TRBV12-4, the J gene TRBJ1-1; D perhaps matches TRBD1 (5 bases). Trimming took 6 bases from V and 10 from J, leaving 12 bases between them. This CDR3 region has 11 residues. This chain's CDR3 is CASSPGTLAFF. CDR3 bases: TGTGCCAGCAGCCCTGGGACTTTAGCTTTCTTT.

The chain uses TRBV4-2 and TRBJ2-7; 11 bases map to TRBD2. Germline trimming cut 2 bases from V and 7 bases from J; bases unmatched to any gene: 19. The CDR3 runs to 19 residues. Germline V lookup: CDR1 LGHNA, CDR2 YNFKEQ. CDR3 residues: CASSQSPTRPGLAVREQYF. CDR3 coding DNA: TGTGCCAGCAGCCAAAGCCCAACCCGCCCGGGACTAGCGGTAAGAGAGCAGTACTTC.

This clonotype was counted ten times or more. The chain links TRBV12-3 or TRBV12-4 to TRBJ1-6; 7 nucleotides match TRBD1. This CDR3 contains 14 residues. The junction had 3 bases not matched to a gene; V was cut back by 6 bases and J by 4 bases. The CDR3 sequence is CASSPGQYNSPLHF. CDR3 DNA sequence: TGTGCCAGCAGCCCGGGACAGTATAATTCACCCCTCCACTTT.

This clonotype was seen repeatedly, ten times or more. The chain recombines TRBV27 with TRBJ2-2; 9 bases agree with TRBD2. V was pared by 3 bases and J by 4 bases, with 6 bases of the junction left unmatched. The germline V gene encodes CDR1 MNHEY and CDR2 SMNVEV (reference sequence). The CDR3 is made up of 16 amino acids. The CDR3: CASSFRRAGGTGELFF. The CDR3 DNA is TGTGCCAGCAGTTTTCGACGAGCGGGAGGCACCGGGGAGCTGTTTTTT.

This clonotype was seen a few times. The chain carries TRBV7-9 and TRBJ1-1, with a weak D call TRBD1 (5 bases). Trimming took off 1 base at V and 7 bases at J, with 16 bases between the two ends. The CDR3 contains 15 residues. In germline, CDR1 is SEHNR, CDR2 FQNEAQ (reference sequence). CDR3 DNA sequence: TGTGCCAGCAGCTTAGGGGAGACAGTGCGTGATGAAGCTTTCTTT. This encodes CASSLGETVRDEAFF.

The table lists this clonotype with many counts. Here the CDR3 DNA reads TGTGCCAGCAGTCTACAGGGGTCTGGAAACACCATATATTTT. Its translation: CASSLQGSGNTIYF. This chain connects TRBV12-3 or TRBV12-4 to TRBJ1-3; 7 bases fit TRBD1. The CDR3 runs 14 residues. Unmatched junction bases numbered 2, after V lost 5 bases and J lost 1 base.

This clonotype was seen a few times. The V and J genes are TRBV4-2 and TRBJ1-2; TRBD1 matches at 12 bases. The CDR3 runs 17 residues. Germline loops: CDR1 LGHNA, CDR2 YNFKEQ. The ends lost 2 bases at V and 0 bases at J; junction bases unmatched: 4. The CDR3 here is CASSQPGQGASNYGYTF. The CDR3 DNA sequence: TGTGCCAGCAGCCAACCGGGACAGGGGGCCTCTAACTATGGCTACACCTTC.

This clonotype was seen more than once but under ten times. This sequence joins TRBV28 and TRBJ2-7; TRBD2 matches at 9 bases. The CDR3 totals 11 residues. The germline gives CDR1 MDHEN, CDR2 SYDVKM. The V segment lost 3 bases and the J segment 13 bases; nucleotides outside the gene matches: 4. The CDR3 DNA is TGTGCCAGCAGTTTCCAGCGGGGGGAATACTTC. Translating it yields CASSFQRGEYF.

This clonotype was counted at least ten times. The gene calls are TRBV13 and TRBJ2-7; TRBD2 is a possible D gene (5 bases). Germline loops: CDR1 PRHDT, CDR2 FYEKMQ (reference sequence). Trimming cost V 5 bases and J 0 bases, with 20 bases left between them. The length of the CDR3 is 17 residues. CDR3 nucleotide sequence: TGTGCCAGCAGCCCATCTTCCTCAGCGGCCCACTCCTACGAGCAGTACTTC. Its protein is CASSPSSSAAHSYEQYF. The entire variable domain, with the rest obtained from reference TRBV13 and TRBJ2-7, is as follows: AAGVIQSPRHLIKEKRETATLKCYPIPRHDTVYWYQQGPGQDPQFLISFYEKMQSDKGSIPDRFSAQQFSDYHSELNMSSLELGDSALYFCASSPSSSAAHSYEQYFGPGTRLTVT.

The chain carries TRBV9 and TRBJ2-7, with TRBD1 as a possible D gene (6 bases). Per the germline V gene, CDR1 is SGDLS and CDR2 is YYNGEE. The CDR3 runs to 14 residues. The V end was cut by 3 bases, the J end by 0 bases, with 10 bases between. The CDR3: CASSGETGSYEQYF. CDR3 nucleotide sequence: TGTGCCAGCAGCGGAGAGACAGGCTCCTACGAGCAGTACTTC.

This clonotype appeared a few times. V usage is TRBV20-1 and J usage is TRBJ2-7; 8 bases line up with TRBD2. The CDR3 is 16 amino acids. Germline CDR1 reads DFQATT; CDR2 reads SNEGSKA (reference sequence). V lost 2 bases to trimming and J lost 1 base; unmatched junction nucleotides: 10. CDR3 amino acids: CSARPAAREGSYEQYF. The CDR3 coding sequence is TGCAGTGCTAGACCCGCGGCCCGGGAGGGTTCCTACGAGCAGTACTTC.

The V gene is TRBV9, the J gene TRBJ2-3; no reliable D call. The CDR3 covers 12 residues. The germline V gene encodes CDR1 SGDLS and CDR2 YYNGEE. V lost 2 bases and J 4 bases, leaving 5 bases between the germline ends. CDR3 bases: TGTGCCAGCAGCGTGCGAGCAGATACGCAGTATTTT. Residues: CASSVRADTQYF.

In its sample, this clonotype was seen a few times. The gene calls are TRBV19 and TRBJ2-1; no firm D call. The CDR3 has 16 residues. Germline V CDR1 and CDR2: LNHDA, SQIVND (reference sequence). V was clipped by 4 bases and J by 0 bases, with 13 bases between them. The chain's CDR3 is CASSSSHTGSYNEQFF. CDR3 DNA sequence: TGTGCCAGTAGTAGTTCCCACACTGGCTCCTACAATGAGCAGTTCTTC.

This clonotype was recorded many times. V and J are TRBV29-1 and TRBJ1-5, with TRBD1 as a possible D gene (6 bases). The germline gives CDR1 SQVTM, CDR2 ANQGSEA. V was cut by 4 bases and J by 8 bases, with 18 bases left in between. The CDR3 loop spans 14 amino acids. The CDR3 DNA reads as TGCAGCGTTGGAGACAGGAACCCGGGGAAGCCCCAGCATTTT. Its translation is CSVGDRNPGKPQHF.

This rearrangement joins TRBV28 to TRBJ2-7; possible D gene TRBD2, 6 bases. Germline CDR1 is MDHEN and CDR2 is SYDVKM. The CDR3 consists of 15 residues. The V and J ends lost 1 base and 1 base respectively, with 11 bases between them. Written as DNA, the CDR3 is TGTGCCAGCAGTTTATACGGGAGTGATTCCTACGAGCAGTACTTC. It encodes CASSLYGSDSYEQYF.

This clonotype was seen only a few times. This rearrangement joins TRBV27 to TRBJ1-6; 8 bases agree with TRBD1. Trimming cost V 8 bases and J 9 bases; bases outside gene matches: 21. The germline V gene encodes CDR1 MNHEY and CDR2 SMNVEV (reference sequence). This CDR3 region has 18 residues. The CDR3: CASRISRTGLAVSSPLHF. The CDR3, as DNA: TGTGCCAGCCGCATCTCGAGGACAGGGCTCGCGGTTAGTTCACCCCTCCACTTT.

This clonotype was picked up a small number of times. This sequence joins TRBV5-1 and TRBJ1-1; the match to TRBD1 covers 9 bases. Trimming took 4 bases from V and 5 from J; bases not matched to a gene: 6. The CDR3 extends over 14 amino acids. Germline V gene data show CDR1 as SGHRS and CDR2 as YFSETQ. This CDR3 is CASSLPTGGTEAFF. CDR3 nucleotides: TGCGCCAGCAGCCTCCCGACAGGGGGGACTGAAGCTTTCTTT.